This T cell receptor beta chain is drawn from a study of cytotoxic CD8 clonotypes in ibrutinib-treated CLL. The overall study: About 25 partial and 2 complete responses; at median roughly 70 months, about 14 remitted, approximately 12 progressed. The response samples were taken once patients had been treated for a median of about 12 months, range 6 to 36.

Study-wide findings and caveats: Public clonotypes occurred uncommonly; on treatment, they contracted or remained stable. Baseline clonality, above age-matched healthy donor levels, tracked circulating CD8+ T-cell counts.

The protocol was immunoSEQ multiplex PCR, while the TCRdb copy is restricted to in-frame clones and leaves out a portion. This table has 140,000 to 150,000 clones, more than 75% appearing once. Germline V CDR1 and CDR2: MDHEN, SYDVKM. Trimming pared 10 bases from V and 5 bases from J, leaving 18 bases between. The CDR3 consists of 14 residues. Comments on this clone: Its antigen is still unknown.

Sequencing used PBMCs, obtained after 24 months of ibrutinib treatment. The chain carries TRBV28 and TRBJ2-1; D possibly matches TRBD1 or TRBD2 (6 bases each). The source is a human donor with chronic lymphocytic leukemia. CDR3 loop: CATNSGGINNEQFF. CDR3 DNA: TGTGCCACCAACTCCGGGGGCATCAACAATGAGCAGTTCTTC.